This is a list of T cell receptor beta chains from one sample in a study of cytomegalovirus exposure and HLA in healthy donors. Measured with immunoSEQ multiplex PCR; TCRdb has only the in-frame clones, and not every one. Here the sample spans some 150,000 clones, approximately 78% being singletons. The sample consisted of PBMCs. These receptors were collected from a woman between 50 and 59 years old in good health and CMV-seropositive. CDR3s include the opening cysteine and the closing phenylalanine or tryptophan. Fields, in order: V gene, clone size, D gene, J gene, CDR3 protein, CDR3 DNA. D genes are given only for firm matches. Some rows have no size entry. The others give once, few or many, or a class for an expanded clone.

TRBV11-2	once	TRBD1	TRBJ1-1	CASSLDNVTGETEAFF	TGTGCCAGCAGCTTAGATAATGTGACAGGGGAGACTGAAGCTTTCTTT
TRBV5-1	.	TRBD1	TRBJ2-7	CASNPSGTANYEQYF	TGCGCCAGCAACCCTTCCGGGACAGCTAACTACGAGCAGTACTTC
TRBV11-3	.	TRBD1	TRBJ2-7	CASSNYRGGEQYF	TGTGCCAGCAGCAATTACAGGGGCGGCGAGCAGTACTTC
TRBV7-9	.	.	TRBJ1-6	CASRSNNSPLHF	TGTGCCAGCAGGTCAAATAATTCACCCCTCCACTTT
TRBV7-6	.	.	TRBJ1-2	CASSKQGGGGYTF	TGTGCCAGCAGCAAACAGGGCGGGGGTGGCTACACCTTC
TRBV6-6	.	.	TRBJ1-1	CASWAGASDTEAFF	TGTGCCAGCTGGGCGGGGGCCTCGGACACTGAAGCTTTCTTT
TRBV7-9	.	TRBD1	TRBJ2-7	CASSYGTGDYEQYF	TGTGCCAGCAGCTATGGGACAGGGGACTACGAGCAGTACTTC
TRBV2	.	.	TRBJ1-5	CASSETSSNQPQHF	TGTGCCAGCAGTGAAACAAGTAGCAATCAGCCCCAGCATTTT
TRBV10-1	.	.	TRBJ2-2	CASGRDYAGELFF	TGCGCCAGCGGGCGGGATTACGCCGGGGAGCTGTTTTTT
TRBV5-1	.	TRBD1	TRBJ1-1	CASSLAPTGDTEAFF	TGCGCCAGCAGCCTCGCCCCCACAGGGGACACTGAAGCTTTCTTT